This T cell receptor (beta chain) was identified during a study of blood T cell repertoires in COVID-19. Study summary: Sites in the United States, Italy and Spain provided acute and convalescent COVID-19 samples. Sample material is recorded as cDNA or gDNA derived from T cells, B-cell-depleted T cells, or PBMCs.

Source study methods: Estimated nucleated cell counts came from reference gene primer amplification. Data came from immunoSEQ multiplex PCR; TCRdb stores just in-frame clones and leaves some out. V and J calls and clone size come straight from that table; D and trimming were deduced from the DNA. This repertoire shows approximately 82,000 clones, 65% to 85% found once; its top ten account for more than 15%. CDR3 length: 13 residues. V was clipped by 5 bases and J by 2 bases, with 9 bases between them. Germline lookup yields CDR1 MRHNA and CDR2 SNTAGT. The sequenced sample was peripheral blood. The chain employs TRBV6-4 and TRBJ1-1; D call uncertain. The TCR sequence derives from a woman aged 55-70 years with acute or convalescent COVID-19. The CDR3 spells CASSLGVNTEAFF. CDR3 bases: TGTGCCAGCAGTCTCGGGGTAAACACTGAAGCTTTCTTT.